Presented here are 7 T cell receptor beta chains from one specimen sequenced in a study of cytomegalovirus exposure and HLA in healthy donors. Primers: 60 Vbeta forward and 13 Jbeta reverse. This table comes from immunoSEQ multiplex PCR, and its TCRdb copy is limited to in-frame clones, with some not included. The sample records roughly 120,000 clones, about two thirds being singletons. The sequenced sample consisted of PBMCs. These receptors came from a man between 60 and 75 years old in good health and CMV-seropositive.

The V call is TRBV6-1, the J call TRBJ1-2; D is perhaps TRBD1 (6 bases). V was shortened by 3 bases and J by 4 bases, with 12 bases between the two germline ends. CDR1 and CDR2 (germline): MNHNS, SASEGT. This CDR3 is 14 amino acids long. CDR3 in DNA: TGTGCCAGCAGTGAGAACAGGGCGTCCTATGGCTACACCTTC. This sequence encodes CASSENRASYGYTF.

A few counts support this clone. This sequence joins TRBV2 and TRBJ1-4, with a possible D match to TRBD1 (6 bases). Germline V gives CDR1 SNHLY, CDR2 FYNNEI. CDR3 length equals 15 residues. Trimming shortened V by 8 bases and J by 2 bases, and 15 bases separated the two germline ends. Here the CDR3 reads CASERPGDTNEKLFF. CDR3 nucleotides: TGTGCCAGCGAACGACCAGGGGACACTAATGAAAAACTGTTTTTT. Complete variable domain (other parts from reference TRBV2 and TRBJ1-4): EPEVTQTPSHQVTQMGQEVILRCVPISNHLYFYWYRQILGQKVEFLVSFYNNEISEKSEIFDDQFSVERPDGSNFTLKIRSTKLEDSAMYFCASERPGDTNEKLFFGSGTQLSVL.

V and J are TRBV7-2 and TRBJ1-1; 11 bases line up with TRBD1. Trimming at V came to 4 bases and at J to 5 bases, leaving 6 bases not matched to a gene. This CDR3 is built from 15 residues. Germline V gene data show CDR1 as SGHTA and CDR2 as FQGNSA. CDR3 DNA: TGTGCCAGCAGCTGGACCGGGACAGGGGGAACTGAAGCTTTCTTT. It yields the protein CASSWTGTGGTEAFF.

The CDR3 sequence is CASSLTAGGNQPQHF. DNA for the CDR3: TGCGCCAGCAGCTTGACAGCGGGGGGGAATCAGCCCCAGCATTTT. This chain uses TRBV5-1 with TRBJ1-5, with a weak D call TRBD1 (5 bases). This CDR3 is 15 amino acids long. The germline CDR1 and CDR2 sequences are SGHRS and YFSETQ. V shed 1 base and J shed 4 bases, with 12 bases lying between them. Based on the CDR3 plus reference TRBV5-1 and TRBJ1-5, the full variable domain is KAGVTQTPRYLIKTRGQQVTLSCSPISGHRSVSWYQQTPGQGLQFLFEYFSETQRNKGNFPGRFSGRQFSNSRSEMNVSTLELGDSALYLCASSLTAGGNQPQHFGDGTRLSIL.

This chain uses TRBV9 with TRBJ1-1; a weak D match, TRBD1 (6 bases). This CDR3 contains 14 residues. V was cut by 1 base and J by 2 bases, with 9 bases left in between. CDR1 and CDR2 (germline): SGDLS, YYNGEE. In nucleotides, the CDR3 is TGTGCCAGCAGCGTAACAGGGAGCAACACTGAAGCTTTCTTT. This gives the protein CASSVTGSNTEAFF. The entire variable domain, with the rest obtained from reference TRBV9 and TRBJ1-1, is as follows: DSGVTQTPKHLITATGQRVTLRCSPRSGDLSVYWYQQSLDQGLQFLIQYYNGEERAKGNILERFSAQQFPDLHSELNLSSLELGDSALYFCASSVTGSNTEAFFGQGTRLTVV.

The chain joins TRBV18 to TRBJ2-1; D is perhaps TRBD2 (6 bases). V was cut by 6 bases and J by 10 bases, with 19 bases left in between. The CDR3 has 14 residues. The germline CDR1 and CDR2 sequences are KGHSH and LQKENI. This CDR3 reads CASSQPAGRTEQFF. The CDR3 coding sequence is TGTGCCAGCTCCCAACCCGCGGGGAGGACGGAGCAGTTCTTC.

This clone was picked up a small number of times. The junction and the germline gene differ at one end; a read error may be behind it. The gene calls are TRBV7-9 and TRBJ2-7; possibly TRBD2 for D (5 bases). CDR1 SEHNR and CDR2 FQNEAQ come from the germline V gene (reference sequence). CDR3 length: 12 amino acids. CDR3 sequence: CSSRIRGGEQYF. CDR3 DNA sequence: TGTTCCAGCAGAATACGTGGAGGCGAGCAGTACTTC.